This TCR beta chain was observed in a study of blood T cell repertoires in COVID-19. Looking at the study overall: Samples representing acute and convalescent COVID-19 were sourced from the United States, Italy and Spain. PBMCs, B-cell-depleted T cells, or T cells were the source of the cDNA or gDNA that made up the material.

The CDR3 is made up of 14 amino acids. In germline, CDR1 is MNHEY, CDR2 SVGAGI. The ends were cut back, 0 bases at V and 9 bases at J, with 14 bases in the middle. Authors' data handling: Reference gene primers were amplified, and this amplification served to estimate nucleated cell counts. TCRdb keeps only in-frame clones here, not all; method: immunoSEQ multiplex PCR. V, J and clone size were drawn from that table, and D and trimming were deduced from the DNA. The sample yields under 150,000 clones, almost 90% seen once. The receptor comes from a man aged 45-65 years with active or convalescent COVID-19. Sequenced material: peripheral blood. The chain links TRBV6-5 to TRBJ1-2; D call uncertain. CDR3 protein: CASSYSTQAPRYTF. CDR3 bases: TGTGCCAGCAGTTACTCGACCCAGGCCCCCCGCTACACCTTC.